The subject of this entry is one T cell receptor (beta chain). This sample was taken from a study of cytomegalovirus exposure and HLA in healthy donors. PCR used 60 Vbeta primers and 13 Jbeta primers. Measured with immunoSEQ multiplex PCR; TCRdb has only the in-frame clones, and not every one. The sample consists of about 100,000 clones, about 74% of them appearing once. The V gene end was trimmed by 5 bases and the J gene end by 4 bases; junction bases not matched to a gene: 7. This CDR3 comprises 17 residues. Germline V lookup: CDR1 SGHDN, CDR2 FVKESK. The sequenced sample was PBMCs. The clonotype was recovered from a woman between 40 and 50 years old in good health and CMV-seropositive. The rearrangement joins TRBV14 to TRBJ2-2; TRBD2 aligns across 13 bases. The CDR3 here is CASSGWTSGRFTGELFF. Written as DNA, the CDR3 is TGTGCCAGCAGCGGGTGGACTAGCGGGAGATTCACCGGGGAGCTGTTTTTT.